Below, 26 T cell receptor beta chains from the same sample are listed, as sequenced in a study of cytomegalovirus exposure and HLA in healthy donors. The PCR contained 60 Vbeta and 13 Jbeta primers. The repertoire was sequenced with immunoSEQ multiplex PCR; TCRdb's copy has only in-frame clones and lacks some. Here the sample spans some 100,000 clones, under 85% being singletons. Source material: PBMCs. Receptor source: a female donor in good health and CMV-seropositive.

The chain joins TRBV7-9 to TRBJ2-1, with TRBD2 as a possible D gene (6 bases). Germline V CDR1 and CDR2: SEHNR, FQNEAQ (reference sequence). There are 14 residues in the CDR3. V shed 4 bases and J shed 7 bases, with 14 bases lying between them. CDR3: CASSSLTSLNEQFF. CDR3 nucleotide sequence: TGTGCCAGCAGCTCACTGACTAGTTTGAATGAGCAGTTCTTC.

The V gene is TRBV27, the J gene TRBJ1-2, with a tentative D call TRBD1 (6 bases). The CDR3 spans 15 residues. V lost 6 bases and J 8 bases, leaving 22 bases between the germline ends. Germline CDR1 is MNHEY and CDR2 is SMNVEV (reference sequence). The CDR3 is CASSMNLQGLSGYTF. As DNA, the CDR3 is TGTGCCAGCAGCATGAACCTACAGGGTCTATCGGGCTACACCTTC.

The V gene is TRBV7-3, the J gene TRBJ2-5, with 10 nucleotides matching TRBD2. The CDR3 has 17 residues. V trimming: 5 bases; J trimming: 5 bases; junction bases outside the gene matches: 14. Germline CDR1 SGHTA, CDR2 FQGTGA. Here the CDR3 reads CASSKAGGPLARETQYF. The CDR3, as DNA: TGTGCCAGCAGCAAAGCGGGGGGGCCTCTTGCGAGGGAGACCCAGTACTTC. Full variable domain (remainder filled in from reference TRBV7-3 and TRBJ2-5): GAGVSQTPSNKVTEKGKYVELRCDPISGHTALYWYRQSLGQGPEFLIYFQGTGAADDSGLPNDRFFAVRPEGSVSTLKIQRTERGDSAVYLCASSKAGGPLARETQYFGPGTRLLVL.

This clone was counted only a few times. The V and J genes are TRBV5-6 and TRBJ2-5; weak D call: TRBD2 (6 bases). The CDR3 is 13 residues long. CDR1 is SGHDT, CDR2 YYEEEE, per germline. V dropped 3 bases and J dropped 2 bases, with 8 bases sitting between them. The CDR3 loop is CASSYGGQETQYF. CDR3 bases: TGTGCCAGCAGCTACGGAGGGCAAGAGACCCAGTACTTC. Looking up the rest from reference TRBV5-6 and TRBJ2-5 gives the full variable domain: DAGVTQSPTHLIKTRGQQVTLRCSPKSGHDTVSWYQQALGQGPQFIFQYYEEEERQRGNFPDRFSGHQFPNYSSELNVNALLLGDSALYLCASSYGGQETQYFGPGTRLLVL.

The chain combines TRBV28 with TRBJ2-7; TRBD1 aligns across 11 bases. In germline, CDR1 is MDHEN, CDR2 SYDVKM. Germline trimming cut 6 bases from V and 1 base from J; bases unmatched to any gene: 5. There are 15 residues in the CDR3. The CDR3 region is CASRRGTGGSYEQYF. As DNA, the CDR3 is TGTGCCAGCAGACGCGGGACAGGGGGATCCTACGAGCAGTACTTC.

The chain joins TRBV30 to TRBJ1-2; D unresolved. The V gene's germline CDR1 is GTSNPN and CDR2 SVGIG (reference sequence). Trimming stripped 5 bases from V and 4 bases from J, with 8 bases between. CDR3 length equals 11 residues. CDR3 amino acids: CAWSYSYGYTF. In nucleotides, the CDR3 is TGTGCCTGGTCCTACAGCTATGGCTACACCTTC.

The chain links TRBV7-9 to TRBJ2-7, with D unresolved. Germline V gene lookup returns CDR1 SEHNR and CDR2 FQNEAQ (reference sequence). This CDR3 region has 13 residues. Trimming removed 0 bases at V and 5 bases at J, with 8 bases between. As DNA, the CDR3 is TGTGCCAGCAGCTTAGCTTCGGTCGACGAGCAGTACTTC. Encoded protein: CASSLASVDEQYF. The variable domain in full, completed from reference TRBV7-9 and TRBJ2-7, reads DTGVSQNPRHKITKRGQNVTFRCDPISEHNRLYWYRQTLGQGPEFLTYFQNEAQLEKSRLLSDRFSAERPKGSFSTLEIQRTEQGDSAMYLCASSLASVDEQYFGPGTRLTVT.

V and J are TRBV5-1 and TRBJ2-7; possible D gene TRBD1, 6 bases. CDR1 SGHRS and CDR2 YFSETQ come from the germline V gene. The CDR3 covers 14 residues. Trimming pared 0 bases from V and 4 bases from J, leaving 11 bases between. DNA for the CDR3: TGCGCCAGCAGCTTGGGGCAGGGGCAGTACGAGCAGTACTTC. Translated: CASSLGQGQYEQYF. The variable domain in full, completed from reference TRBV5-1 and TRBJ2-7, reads KAGVTQTPRYLIKTRGQQVTLSCSPISGHRSVSWYQQTPGQGLQFLFEYFSETQRNKGNFPGRFSGRQFSNSRSEMNVSTLELGDSALYLCASSLGQGQYEQYFGPGTRLTVT.

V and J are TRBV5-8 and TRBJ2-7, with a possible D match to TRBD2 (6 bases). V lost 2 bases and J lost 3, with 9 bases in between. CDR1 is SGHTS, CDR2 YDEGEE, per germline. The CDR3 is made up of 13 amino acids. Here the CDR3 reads CASSLLAVYEQYF. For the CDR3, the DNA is TGTGCCAGCAGCTTATTAGCGGTCTACGAGCAGTACTTC.

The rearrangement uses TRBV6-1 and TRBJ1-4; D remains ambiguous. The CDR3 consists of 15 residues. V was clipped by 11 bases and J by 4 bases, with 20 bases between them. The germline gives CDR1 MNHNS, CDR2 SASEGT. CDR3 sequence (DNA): TGTGCCTTACAAAAAACCGGGAGTTATAATGAAAAACTGTTTTTT. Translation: CALQKTGSYNEKLFF.

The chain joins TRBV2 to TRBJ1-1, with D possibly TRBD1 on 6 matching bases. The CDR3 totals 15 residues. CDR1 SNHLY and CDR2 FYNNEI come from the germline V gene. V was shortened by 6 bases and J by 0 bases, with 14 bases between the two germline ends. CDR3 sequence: CASRDGQPMNTEAFF. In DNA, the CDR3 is TGTGCCAGCAGAGATGGACAGCCGATGAACACTGAAGCTTTCTTT.

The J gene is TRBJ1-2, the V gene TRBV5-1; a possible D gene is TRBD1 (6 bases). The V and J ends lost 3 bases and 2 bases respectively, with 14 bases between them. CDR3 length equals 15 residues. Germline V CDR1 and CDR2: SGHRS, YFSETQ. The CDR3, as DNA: TGCGCCAGCAGCTCCCTTCGACAGGCGAACTATGGCTACACCTTC. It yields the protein CASSSLRQANYGYTF.

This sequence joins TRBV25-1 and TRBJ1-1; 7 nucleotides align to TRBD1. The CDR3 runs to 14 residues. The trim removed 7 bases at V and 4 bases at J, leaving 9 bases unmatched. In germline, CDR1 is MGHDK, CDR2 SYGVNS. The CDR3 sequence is CASNKAGGPTEAFF. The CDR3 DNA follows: TGTGCCAGCAATAAGGCAGGGGGGCCCACTGAAGCTTTCTTT.

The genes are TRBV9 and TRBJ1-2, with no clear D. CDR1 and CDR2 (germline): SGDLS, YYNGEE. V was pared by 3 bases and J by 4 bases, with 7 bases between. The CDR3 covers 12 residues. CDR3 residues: CASSAAAYGYTF. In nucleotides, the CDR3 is TGTGCCAGCAGCGCCGCGGCCTATGGCTACACCTTC.

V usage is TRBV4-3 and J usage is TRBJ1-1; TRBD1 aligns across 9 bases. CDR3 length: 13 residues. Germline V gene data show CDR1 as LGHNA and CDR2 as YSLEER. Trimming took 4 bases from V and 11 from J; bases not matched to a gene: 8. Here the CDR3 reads CASSRWGQGEAFF. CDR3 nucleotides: TGCGCCAGCAGCCGCTGGGGACAGGGCGAGGCTTTCTTT.

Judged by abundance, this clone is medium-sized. The CDR3 sequence: CASSPLAGSTDTQYF. In DNA form, the CDR3 reads TGTGCCAGCAGTCCTCTAGCGGGCTCCACAGATACGCAGTATTTT. The V call is TRBV6-1, the J call TRBJ2-3; 8 bases line up with TRBD2. The J segment lost 2 bases and the V segment lost 5 bases, leaving 6 bases of the junction unmatched. Germline V lookup: CDR1 MNHNS, CDR2 SASEGT. CDR3 length: 15 residues.

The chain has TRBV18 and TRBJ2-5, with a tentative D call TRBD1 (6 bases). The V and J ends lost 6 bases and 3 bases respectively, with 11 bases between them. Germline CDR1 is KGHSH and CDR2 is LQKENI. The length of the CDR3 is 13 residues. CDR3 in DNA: TGTGCCAGCTCTCCGGGACATAAAGAGACCCAGTACTTC. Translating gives CASSPGHKETQYF.

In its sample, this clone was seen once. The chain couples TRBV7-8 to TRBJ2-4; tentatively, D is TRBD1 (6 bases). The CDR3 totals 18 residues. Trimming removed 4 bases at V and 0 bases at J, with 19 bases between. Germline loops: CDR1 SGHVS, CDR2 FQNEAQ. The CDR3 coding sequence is TGTGCCAGCAGCTATAGGGGGAGTGACTTACTAGCCAAAAACATTCAGTACTTC. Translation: CASSYRGSDLLAKNIQYF.

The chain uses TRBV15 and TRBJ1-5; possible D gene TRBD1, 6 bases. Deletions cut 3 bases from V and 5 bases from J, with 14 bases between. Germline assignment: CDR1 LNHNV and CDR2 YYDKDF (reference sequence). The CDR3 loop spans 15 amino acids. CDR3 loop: CATSSRDTIDQPQHF. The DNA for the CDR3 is TGTGCCACCAGCAGCCGGGACACTATTGATCAGCCCCAGCATTTT.

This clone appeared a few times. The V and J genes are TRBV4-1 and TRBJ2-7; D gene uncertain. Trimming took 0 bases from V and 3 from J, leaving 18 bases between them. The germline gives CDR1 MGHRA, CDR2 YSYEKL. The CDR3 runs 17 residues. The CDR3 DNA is TGCGCCAGCAGCCAAGAGCCCTCTTCGGGTGCAATCTACGAGCAGTACTTC. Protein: CASSQEPSSGAIYEQYF.

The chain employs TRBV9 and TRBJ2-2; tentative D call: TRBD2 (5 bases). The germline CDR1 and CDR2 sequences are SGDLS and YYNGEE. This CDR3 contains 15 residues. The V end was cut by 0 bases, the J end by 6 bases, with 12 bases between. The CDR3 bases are TGTGCCAGCAGCGTAGATCGGGGATTCGCCGGGGAGCTGTTTTTT. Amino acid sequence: CASSVDRGFAGELFF.

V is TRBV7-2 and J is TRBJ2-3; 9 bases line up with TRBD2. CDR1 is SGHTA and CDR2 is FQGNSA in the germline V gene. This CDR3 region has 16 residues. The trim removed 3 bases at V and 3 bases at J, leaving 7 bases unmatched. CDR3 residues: CASSFEGGGATDTQYF. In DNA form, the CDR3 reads TGTGCCAGCAGCTTTGAAGGCGGGGGGGCGACAGATACGCAGTATTTT. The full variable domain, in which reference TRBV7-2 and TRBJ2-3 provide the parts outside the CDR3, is GAGVSQSPSNKVTEKGKDVELRCDPISGHTALYWYRQSLGQGLEFLIYFQGNSAPDKSGLPSDRFSAERTGGSVSTLTIQRTQQEDSAVYLCASSFEGGGATDTQYFGPGTRLTVL.

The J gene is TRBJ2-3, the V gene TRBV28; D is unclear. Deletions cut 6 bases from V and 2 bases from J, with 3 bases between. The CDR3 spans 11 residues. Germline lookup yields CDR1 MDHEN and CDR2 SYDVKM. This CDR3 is CASRYTDTQYF. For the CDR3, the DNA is TGTGCCAGCAGATACACAGATACGCAGTATTTT.

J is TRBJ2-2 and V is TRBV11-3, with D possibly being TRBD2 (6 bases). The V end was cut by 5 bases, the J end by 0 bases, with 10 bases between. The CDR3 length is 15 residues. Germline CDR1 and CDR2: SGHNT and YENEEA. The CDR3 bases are TGTGCCAGCAGCAGGGGACTGTCGAACACCGGGGAGCTGTTTTTT. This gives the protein CASSRGLSNTGELFF.

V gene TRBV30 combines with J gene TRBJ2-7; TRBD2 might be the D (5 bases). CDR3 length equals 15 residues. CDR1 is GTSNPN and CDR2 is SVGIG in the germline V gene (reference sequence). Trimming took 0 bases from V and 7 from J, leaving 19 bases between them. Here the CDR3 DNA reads TGTGCCTGGAGTGTACTACCCCCCGAAGCGGATGAGCAGTACTTC. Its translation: CAWSVLPPEADEQYF.

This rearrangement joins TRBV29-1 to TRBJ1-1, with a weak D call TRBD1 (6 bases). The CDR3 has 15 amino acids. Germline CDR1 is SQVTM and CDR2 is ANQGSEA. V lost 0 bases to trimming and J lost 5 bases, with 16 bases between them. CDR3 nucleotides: TGCAGCGTTGAAGATGTGGTAAGGGGGTCGACTGAAGCTTTCTTT. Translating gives CSVEDVVRGSTEAFF. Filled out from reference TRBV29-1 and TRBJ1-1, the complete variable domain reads SAVISQKPSRDICQRGTSLTIQCQVDSQVTMMFWYRQQPGQSLTLIATANQGSEATYESGFVIDKFPISRPNLTFSTLTVSNMSPEDSSIYLCSVEDVVRGSTEAFFGQGTRLTVV.